Below, one TCR beta chain is given with its context. Isolated PBMCs totaled at least 7 million in each sample. This entry comes from a study of blood T cells in healthy people across ages. For the second PCR, which ran for roughly 6 to 11 cycles, a sample-barcoded 5' primer and a J-beta primer mix were used. TCRdb used MiXCR to reprocess the 5' RACE reads, holding one entry per CDR3 protein. The table includes roughly 700,000 distinct CDR3 sequences, just under 25% detected once. This CDR3 region has 16 residues. Germline CDR1 SGDLS, CDR2 YYNGEE. The same data also went into a second study, on T cells of mothers and their children.

Sequencing input: blood. This TCR derives from a boy between 10 and 17 years old in good health. This chain links TRBV9 with TRBJ2-5; D assignment may be TRBD1 or TRBD2 (6 bases each). With the DNA end fitting TRBJ2-1 better, the J assignment may be wrong. CDR3 amino acids: CASSVGSGEGGNEQFF. The CDR3 DNA is TGTGCCAGCAGCGTAGGATCGGGAGAGGGGGGTAATGAGCAGTTCTTC.